This TCR beta chain was recovered during a study of T cell changes during pregnancy in multiple sclerosis. The repertoire was sequenced with immunoSEQ multiplex PCR; TCRdb's copy has only in-frame clones and lacks some. The table shows about 60,000 clones, with just over 90% occurring only once. Germline values: CDR1 KGHSH, CDR2 LQKENI. Deletions cut 3 bases from V and 0 bases from J, with 12 bases between. This CDR3 has 15 amino acids. The origin of this receptor is a female donor with multiple sclerosis, enrolled in a pregnancy study. This specimen consisted of peripheral blood, obtained in the second trimester of pregnancy. The chain combines TRBV18 with TRBJ2-7; D perhaps matches TRBD2 (5 bases). Here the CDR3 DNA reads TGTGCCAGCTCACCGAGGGCGGAAAGCTCCTACGAGCAGTACTTC. This encodes CASSPRAESSYEQYF.